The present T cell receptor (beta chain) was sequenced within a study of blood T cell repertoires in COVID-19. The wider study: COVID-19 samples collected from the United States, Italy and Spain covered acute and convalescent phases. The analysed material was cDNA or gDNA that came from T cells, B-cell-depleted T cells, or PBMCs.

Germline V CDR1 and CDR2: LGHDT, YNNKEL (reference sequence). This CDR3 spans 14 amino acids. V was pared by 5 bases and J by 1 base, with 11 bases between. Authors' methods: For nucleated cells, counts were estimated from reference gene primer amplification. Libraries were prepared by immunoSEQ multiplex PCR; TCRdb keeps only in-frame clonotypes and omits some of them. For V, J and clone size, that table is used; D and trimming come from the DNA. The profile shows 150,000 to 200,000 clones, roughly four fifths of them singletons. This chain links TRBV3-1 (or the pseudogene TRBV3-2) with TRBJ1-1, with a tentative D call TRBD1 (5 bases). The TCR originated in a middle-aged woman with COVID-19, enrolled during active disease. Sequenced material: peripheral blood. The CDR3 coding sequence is TGTGCCAGCAGCTACTCCGGACAGAACACTGAAGCTTTCTTT. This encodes CASSYSGQNTEAFF.